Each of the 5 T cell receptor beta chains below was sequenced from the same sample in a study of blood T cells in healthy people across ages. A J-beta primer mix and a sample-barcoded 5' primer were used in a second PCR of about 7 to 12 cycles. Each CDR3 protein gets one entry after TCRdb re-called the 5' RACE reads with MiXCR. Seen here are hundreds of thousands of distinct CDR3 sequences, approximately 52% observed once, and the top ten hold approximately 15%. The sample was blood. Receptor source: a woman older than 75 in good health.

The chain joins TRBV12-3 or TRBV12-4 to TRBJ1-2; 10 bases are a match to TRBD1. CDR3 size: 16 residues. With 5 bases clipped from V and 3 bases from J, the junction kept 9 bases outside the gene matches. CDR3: CASSPGDRGTDYGYTF. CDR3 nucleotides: TGTGCCAGCAGTCCCGGGGACAGGGGTACGGACTATGGCTACACCTTC.

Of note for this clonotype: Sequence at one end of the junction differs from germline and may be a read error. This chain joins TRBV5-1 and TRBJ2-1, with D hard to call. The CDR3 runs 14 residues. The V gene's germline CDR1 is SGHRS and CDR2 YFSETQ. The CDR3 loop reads CAGSLDGSYNEQFF. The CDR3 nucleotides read TGCGCCGGCAGCTTGGATGGCAGTTACAATGAGCAGTTCTTC.

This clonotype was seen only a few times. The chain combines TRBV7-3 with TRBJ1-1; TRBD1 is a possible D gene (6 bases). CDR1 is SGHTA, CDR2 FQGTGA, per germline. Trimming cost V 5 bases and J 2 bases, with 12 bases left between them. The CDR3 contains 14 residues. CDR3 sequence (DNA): TGTGCCAGCAGCGTCTCAGGGGCAAACACTGAAGCTTTCTTT. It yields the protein CASSVSGANTEAFF.

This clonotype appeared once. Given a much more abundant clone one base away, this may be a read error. For the CDR3, the DNA is TGTGCCGTCAGTGAGAGCCTAGCGGATAGGGATACGCAGTATTTT. Translating it yields CAVSESLADRDTQYF. The chain links TRBV10-3 to TRBJ2-3; 7 positions match TRBD2. Looked up from germline, CDR1 is ENHRY and CDR2 is SYGVKD. CDR3 length: 15 residues.

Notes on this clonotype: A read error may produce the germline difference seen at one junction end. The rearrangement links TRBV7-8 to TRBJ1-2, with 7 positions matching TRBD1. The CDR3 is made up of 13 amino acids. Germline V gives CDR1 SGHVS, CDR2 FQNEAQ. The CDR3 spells CTSSLTGAEGYTF. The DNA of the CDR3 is TGTACCAGCAGCTTAACAGGGGCCGAGGGCTACACCTTC.